The T cell receptor beta chain under discussion was sequenced for a study of blood T cell repertoires in COVID-19. Looking at the study overall: Sites in the United States, Italy and Spain provided acute and convalescent COVID-19 samples. Nucleic acid was either cDNA or gDNA, and it came from T cells, B-cell-depleted T cells, or PBMCs.

Original data processing: Cell counts per sample came from amplifying reference gene primers. Assay: immunoSEQ multiplex PCR; the TCRdb copy retains only in-frame clones and omits some. D and trimming were read from the DNA, whereas the V and J calls and clone size are those reported in that table. Seen here are about 38,000 clones, around 74% observed once, and the top ten hold about 10%. The CDR3 runs 16 residues. CDR1 PRHDT and CDR2 FYEKMQ come from the germline V gene (reference sequence). V lost 2 bases, J lost 4 bases, and 14 bases lay in between. The chain joins TRBV13 to TRBJ1-4; perhaps TRBD1 as D (5 bases). The specimen sequenced was peripheral blood. The clonotype comes from a man aged 65 to 85 with COVID-19, enrolled during active disease. The CDR3 nucleotides read TGTGCCAGCAGCTTATGGGGGGGAGGACTTAATGAAAAACTGTTTTTT. Protein product: CASSLWGGGLNEKLFF.